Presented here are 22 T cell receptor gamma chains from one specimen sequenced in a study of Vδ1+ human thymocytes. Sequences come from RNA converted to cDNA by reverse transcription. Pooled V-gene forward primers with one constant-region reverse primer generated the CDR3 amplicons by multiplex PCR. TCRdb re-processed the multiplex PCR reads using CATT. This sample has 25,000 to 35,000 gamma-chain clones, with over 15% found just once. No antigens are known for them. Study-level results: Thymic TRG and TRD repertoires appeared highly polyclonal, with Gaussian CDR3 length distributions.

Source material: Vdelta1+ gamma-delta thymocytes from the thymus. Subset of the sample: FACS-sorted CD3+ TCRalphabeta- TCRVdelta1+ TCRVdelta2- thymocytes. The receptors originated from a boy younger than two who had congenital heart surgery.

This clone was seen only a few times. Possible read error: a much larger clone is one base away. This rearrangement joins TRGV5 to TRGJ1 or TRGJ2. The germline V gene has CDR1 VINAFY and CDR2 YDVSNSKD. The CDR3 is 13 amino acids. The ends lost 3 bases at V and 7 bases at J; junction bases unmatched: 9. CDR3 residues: CATWDGPGYKKLF. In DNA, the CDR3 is TGTGCCACCTGGGACGGACCGGGGTATAAGAAACTCTTT.

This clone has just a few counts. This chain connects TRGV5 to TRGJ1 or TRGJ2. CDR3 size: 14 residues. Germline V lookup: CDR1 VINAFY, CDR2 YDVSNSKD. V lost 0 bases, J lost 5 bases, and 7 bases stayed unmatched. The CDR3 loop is CATWDRLYHYKKLF. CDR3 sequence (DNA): TGTGCCACCTGGGACAGGCTCTACCATTATAAGAAACTCTTT.

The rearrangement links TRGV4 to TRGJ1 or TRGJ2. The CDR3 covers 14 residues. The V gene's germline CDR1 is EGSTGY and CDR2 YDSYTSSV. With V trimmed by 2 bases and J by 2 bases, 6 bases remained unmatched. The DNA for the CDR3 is TGTGCCACCTGGGATGACAGGGATTATTATAAGAAACTCTTT. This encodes CATWDDRDYYKKLF.

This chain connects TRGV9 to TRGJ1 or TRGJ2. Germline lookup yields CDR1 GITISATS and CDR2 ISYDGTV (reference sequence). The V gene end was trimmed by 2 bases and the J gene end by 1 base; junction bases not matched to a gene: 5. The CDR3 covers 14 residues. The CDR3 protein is CALWEAYNYYKKLF. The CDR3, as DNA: TGTGCCTTGTGGGAGGCCTATAATTATTATAAGAAACTCTTT.

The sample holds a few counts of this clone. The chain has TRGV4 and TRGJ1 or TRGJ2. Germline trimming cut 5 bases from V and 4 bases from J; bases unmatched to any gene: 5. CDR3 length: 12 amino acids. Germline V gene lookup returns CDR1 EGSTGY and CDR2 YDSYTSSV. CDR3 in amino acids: CATWGTYYKKLF. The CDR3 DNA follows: TGTGCCACCTGGGGAACATATTATAAGAAACTCTTT.

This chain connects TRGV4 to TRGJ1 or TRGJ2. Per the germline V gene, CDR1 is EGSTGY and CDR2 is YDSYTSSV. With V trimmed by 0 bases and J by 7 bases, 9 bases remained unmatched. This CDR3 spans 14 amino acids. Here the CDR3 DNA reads TGTGCCACCTGGGATGGGTCCTTTGACTATAAGAAACTCTTT. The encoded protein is CATWDGSFDYKKLF.

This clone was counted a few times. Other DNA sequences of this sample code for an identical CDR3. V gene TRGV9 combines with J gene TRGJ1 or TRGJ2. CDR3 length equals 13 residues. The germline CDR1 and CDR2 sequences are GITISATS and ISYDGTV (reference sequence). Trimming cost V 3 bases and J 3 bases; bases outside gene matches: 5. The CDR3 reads CALWETLYYKKLF. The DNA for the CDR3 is TGTGCCTTGTGGGAGACTCTTTATTATAAGAAACTCTTT.

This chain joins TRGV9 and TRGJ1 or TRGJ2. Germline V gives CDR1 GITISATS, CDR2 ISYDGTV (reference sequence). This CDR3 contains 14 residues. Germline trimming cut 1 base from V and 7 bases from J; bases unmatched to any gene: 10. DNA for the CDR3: TGTGCCTTGTGGGAGGTACGGGGATTCTATAAGAAACTCTTT. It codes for CALWEVRGFYKKLF.

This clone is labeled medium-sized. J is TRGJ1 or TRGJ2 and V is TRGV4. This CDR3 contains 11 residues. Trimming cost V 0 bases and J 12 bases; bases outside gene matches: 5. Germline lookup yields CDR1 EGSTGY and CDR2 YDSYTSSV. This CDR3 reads CATWDGPGKLF. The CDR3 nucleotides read TGTGCCACCTGGGATGGGCCGGGGAAACTCTTT.

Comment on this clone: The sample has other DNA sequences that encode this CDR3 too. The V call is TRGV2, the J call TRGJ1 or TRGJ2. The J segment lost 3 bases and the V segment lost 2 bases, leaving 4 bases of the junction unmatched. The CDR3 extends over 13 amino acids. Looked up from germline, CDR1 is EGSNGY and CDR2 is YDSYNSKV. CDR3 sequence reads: CATWDAGYYKKLF. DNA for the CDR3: TGTGCCACCTGGGACGCAGGTTATTATAAGAAACTCTTT.

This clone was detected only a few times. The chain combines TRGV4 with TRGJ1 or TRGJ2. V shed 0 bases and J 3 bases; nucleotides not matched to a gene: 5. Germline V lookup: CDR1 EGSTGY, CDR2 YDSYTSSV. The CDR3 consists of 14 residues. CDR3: CATWDGIPYYKKLF. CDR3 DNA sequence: TGTGCCACCTGGGATGGGATACCTTATTATAAGAAACTCTTT.

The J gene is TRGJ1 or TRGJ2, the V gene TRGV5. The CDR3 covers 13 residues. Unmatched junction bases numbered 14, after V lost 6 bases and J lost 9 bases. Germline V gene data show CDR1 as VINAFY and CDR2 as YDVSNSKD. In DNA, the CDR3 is TGTGCCACCTGGATCGCCGGGGACCCTAAGAAACTCTTT. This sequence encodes CATWIAGDPKKLF.

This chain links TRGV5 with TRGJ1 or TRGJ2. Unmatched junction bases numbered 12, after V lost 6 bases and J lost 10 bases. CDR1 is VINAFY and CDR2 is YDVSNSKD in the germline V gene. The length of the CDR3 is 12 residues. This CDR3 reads CATWSTHEKKLF. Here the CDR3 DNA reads TGTGCCACCTGGTCAACTCACGAAAAGAAACTCTTT.

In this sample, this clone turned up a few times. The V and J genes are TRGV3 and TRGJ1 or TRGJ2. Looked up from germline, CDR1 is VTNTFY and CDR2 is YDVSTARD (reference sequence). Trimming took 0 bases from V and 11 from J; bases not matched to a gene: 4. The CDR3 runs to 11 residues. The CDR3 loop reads CATWDRHEKLF. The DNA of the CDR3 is TGTGCCACCTGGGACAGGCACGAGAAACTCTTT.

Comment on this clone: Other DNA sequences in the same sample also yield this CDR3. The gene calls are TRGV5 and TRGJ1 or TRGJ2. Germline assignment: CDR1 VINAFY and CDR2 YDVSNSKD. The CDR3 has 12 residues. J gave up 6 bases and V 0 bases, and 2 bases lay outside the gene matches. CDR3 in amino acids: CATWDRVYKKLF. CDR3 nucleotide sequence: TGTGCCACCTGGGACAGGGTTTATAAGAAACTCTTT.

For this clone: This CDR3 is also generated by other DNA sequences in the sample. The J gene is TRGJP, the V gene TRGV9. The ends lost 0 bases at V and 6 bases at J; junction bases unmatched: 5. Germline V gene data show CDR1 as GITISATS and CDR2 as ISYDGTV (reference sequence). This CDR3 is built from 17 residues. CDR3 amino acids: CALWEVRLELGKKIKVF. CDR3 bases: TGTGCCTTGTGGGAGGTGCGGTTAGAGTTGGGCAAAAAAATCAAGGTATTT.

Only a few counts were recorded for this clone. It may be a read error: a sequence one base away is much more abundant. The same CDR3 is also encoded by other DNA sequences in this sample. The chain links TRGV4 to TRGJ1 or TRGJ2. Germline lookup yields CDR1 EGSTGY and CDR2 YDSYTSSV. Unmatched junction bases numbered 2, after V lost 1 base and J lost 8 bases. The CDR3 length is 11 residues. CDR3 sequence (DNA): TGTGCCACCTGGGATGGTCATAAGAAACTCTTT. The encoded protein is CATWDGHKKLF.

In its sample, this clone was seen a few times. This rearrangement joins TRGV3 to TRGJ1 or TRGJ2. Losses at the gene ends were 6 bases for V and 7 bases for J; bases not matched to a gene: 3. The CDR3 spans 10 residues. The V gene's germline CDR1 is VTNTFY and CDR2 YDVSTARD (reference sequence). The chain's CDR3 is CATWKYKKLF. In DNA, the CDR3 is TGTGCCACCTGGAAGTATAAGAAACTCTTT.

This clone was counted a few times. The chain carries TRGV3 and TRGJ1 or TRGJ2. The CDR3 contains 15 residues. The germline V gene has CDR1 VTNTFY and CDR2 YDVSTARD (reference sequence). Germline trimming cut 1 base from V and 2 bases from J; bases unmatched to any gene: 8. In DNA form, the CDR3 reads TGTGCCACCTGGGACAGCCCAAAATATTATTATAAGAAACTCTTT. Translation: CATWDSPKYYYKKLF.

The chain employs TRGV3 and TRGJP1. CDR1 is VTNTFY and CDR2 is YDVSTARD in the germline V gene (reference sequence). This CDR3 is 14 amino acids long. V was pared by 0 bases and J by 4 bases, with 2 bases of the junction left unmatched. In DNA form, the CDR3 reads TGTGCCACCTGGGACAGGCACACTGGTTGGTTCAAGATATTT. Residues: CATWDRHTGWFKIF.

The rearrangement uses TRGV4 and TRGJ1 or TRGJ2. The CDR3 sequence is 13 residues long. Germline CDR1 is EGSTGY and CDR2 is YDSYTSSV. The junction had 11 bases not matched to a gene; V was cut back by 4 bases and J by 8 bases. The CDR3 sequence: CATWECTSDKKLF. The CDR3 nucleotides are TGTGCCACCTGGGAATGTACTTCTGATAAGAAACTCTTT.

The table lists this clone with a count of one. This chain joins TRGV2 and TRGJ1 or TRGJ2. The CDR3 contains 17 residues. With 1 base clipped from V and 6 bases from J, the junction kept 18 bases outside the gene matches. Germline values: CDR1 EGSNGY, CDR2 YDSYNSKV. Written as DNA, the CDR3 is TGTGCCACCTGGGACGGACCGTTTAGGTTTATTGGTTATAAGAAACTCTTT. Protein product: CATWDGPFRFIGYKKLF.